This T cell receptor (beta chain) was sequenced during a study of cytomegalovirus exposure and HLA in healthy donors. PCR involved 60 Vbeta and 13 Jbeta primers. The data were produced by immunoSEQ multiplex PCR, yet TCRdb's version contains in-frame clones alone and is incomplete. In the table there are 150,000 to 200,000 clones, over 75% of which are singletons. The source is a human donor in good health. Sequenced: PBMCs.

The CDR3: CAISVGTPGDYEQYF. Here the CDR3 DNA reads TGTGCCATCAGTGTGGGGACTCCGGGGGACTACGAGCAGTACTTC. The chain links TRBV10-3 to TRBJ2-7; TRBD2 is a possible D gene (6 bases). There are 15 residues in the CDR3. The germline V gene has CDR1 ENHRY and CDR2 SYGVKD. With 4 bases removed from V and 3 bases from J, the gap between germline ends came to 16 bases.